The 25 T cell receptor beta chains presented below share a single source sample, sequenced in a study of blood T cell repertoires in COVID-19. This table comes from immunoSEQ multiplex PCR, and its TCRdb copy is limited to in-frame clones, with some not included. The table has roughly 99,000 clones, roughly 80% seen once. Material: peripheral blood. These receptors came from a woman at least 80 years old with acute or convalescent COVID-19.

J is TRBJ1-2 and V is TRBV10-3, with D perhaps matching TRBD1 (6 bases). V was trimmed by 7 bases and J by 5 bases, leaving 17 bases between them. Germline values: CDR1 ENHRY, CDR2 SYGVKD. This CDR3 is 14 amino acids long. The CDR3 sequence: CAIKETGTMYGYTF. The CDR3 DNA reads as TGTGCCATCAAAGAGACAGGAACTATGTATGGCTACACCTTC.

The V and J genes are TRBV14 and TRBJ1-1; unclear D gene. Germline assignment: CDR1 SGHDN and CDR2 FVKESK. Trimming cost V 0 bases and J 0 bases, with 5 bases left between them. The CDR3 sequence is 14 residues long. Here the CDR3 reads CASSQEFMNTEAFF. CDR3 DNA sequence: TGTGCCAGCAGCCAAGAGTTTATGAACACTGAAGCTTTCTTT.

V gene TRBV25-1 combines with J gene TRBJ1-4; 10 positions match TRBD1. CDR3 length: 14 residues. Germline CDR1 reads MGHDK; CDR2 reads SYGVNS. The trim removed 6 bases at V and 8 bases at J, leaving 6 bases unmatched. The CDR3 reads CASSFGTGVEKLFF. The CDR3 DNA reads as TGTGCCAGCAGCTTCGGGACAGGGGTCGAAAAACTGTTTTTT. Based on the CDR3 plus reference TRBV25-1 and TRBJ1-4, the full variable domain is EADIYQTPRYLVIGTGKKITLECSQTMGHDKMYWYQQDPGMELHLIHYSYGVNSTEKGDLSSESTVSRIRTEHFPLTLESARPSHTSQYLCASSFGTGVEKLFFGSGTQLSVL.

This clone appeared a single time. The chain uses TRBV28 and TRBJ1-3; TRBD1 might be the D (5 bases). This CDR3 has 15 residues. Germline V gene data show CDR1 as MDHEN and CDR2 as SYDVKM. The germline V and J ends were trimmed by 5 bases and 0 bases, with 11 bases remaining between them. CDR3 protein: CASSTTASSGNTIYF. In nucleotides, the CDR3 is TGTGCCAGCAGTACGACAGCCAGCTCTGGAAACACCATATATTTT.

This clone has a single count. In DNA, the CDR3 is TGTGCCAGCACCCAGGGAGGGAGCTATGGCTACACCTTC. Translated, it gives CASTQGGSYGYTF. The chain couples TRBV9 to TRBJ1-2; tentatively, D is TRBD1 (5 bases). This CDR3 has 13 amino acids. V was clipped by 6 bases and J by 4 bases, with 13 bases between them. Germline CDR1 reads SGDLS; CDR2 reads YYNGEE.

V is TRBV19 and J is TRBJ1-2; 10 bases match TRBD1. The length of the CDR3 is 14 residues. Germline V lookup: CDR1 LNHDA, CDR2 SQIVND (reference sequence). V dropped 7 bases and J dropped 4; count of bases not matched to a gene: 6. CDR3 DNA: TGTGCCAGTAATCCGGGACAGGGGATCTATGGCTACACCTTC. As protein: CASNPGQGIYGYTF.

As DNA, the CDR3 is TGTGCCAGCAGCTTACGGTGGGGCGGGGGTGAGATAACAGATACGCAGTATTTT. The encoded protein is CASSLRWGGGEITDTQYF. This chain uses TRBV13 with TRBJ2-3, with 7 bases matching TRBD2. Per the germline V gene, CDR1 is PRHDT and CDR2 is FYEKMQ (reference sequence). The CDR3 covers 18 residues. Trimming cost V 2 bases and J 3 bases; bases outside gene matches: 14. Drawing the rest from reference TRBV13 and TRBJ2-3, the complete variable domain is AAGVIQSPRHLIKEKRETATLKCYPIPRHDTVYWYQQGPGQDPQFLISFYEKMQSDKGSIPDRFSAQQFSDYHSELNMSSLELGDSALYFCASSLRWGGGEITDTQYFGPGTRLTVL.

The chain is built from TRBV7-2 and TRBJ2-5; TRBD2 agrees at 7 bases. Looked up from germline, CDR1 is SGHTA and CDR2 is FQGNSA. Germline trimming cut 3 bases from V and 1 base from J; bases unmatched to any gene: 2. The CDR3 has 14 residues. As DNA, the CDR3 is TGTGCCAGCAGCTTGGGGGGGTTCCAAGAGACCCAGTACTTC. Its protein product is CASSLGGFQETQYF.

The CDR3 spells CSASVGGPFVAEFF. Written as DNA, the CDR3 is TGCAGTGCTAGTGTGGGGGGGCCCTTCGTTGCTGAGTTCTTC. The chain joins TRBV20-1 to TRBJ2-1; a possible D gene is TRBD2 (7 bases). CDR1 is DFQATT and CDR2 is SNEGSKA in the germline V gene (reference sequence). CDR3 length: 14 amino acids. V lost 3 bases to trimming and J lost 14 bases, with 23 bases between them.

The rearrangement links TRBV29-1 to TRBJ1-1; 8 positions agree with TRBD1. Per germline, CDR1 SQVTM and CDR2 ANQGSEA. The CDR3 runs to 16 residues. The V gene end was trimmed by 4 bases and the J gene end by 4 bases; junction bases not matched to a gene: 14. In DNA form, the CDR3 reads TGCAGCGTTGTTCGCGGGACAGGCTGGCGTAGCACTGAAGCTTTCTTT. This codes for CSVVRGTGWRSTEAFF.

The chain uses TRBV7-9 and TRBJ2-2; 7 nucleotides agree with TRBD1. Germline V lookup: CDR1 SEHNR, CDR2 FQNEAQ (reference sequence). The CDR3 covers 15 residues. J lost 5 bases, V lost 5 bases, and 8 bases had no gene match. The CDR3 here is CASSRQGGSTGELFF. The CDR3 DNA is TGTGCCAGCAGCCGACAGGGTGGATCAACCGGGGAGCTGTTTTTT.

The chain combines TRBV18 with TRBJ1-4; D is uncertain. The V gene's germline CDR1 is KGHSH and CDR2 LQKENI. V lost 3 bases and J lost 6, with 17 bases in between. The CDR3 sequence is 16 residues long. The CDR3 DNA follows: TGTGCCAGCTCACCCACCTTGACGGAGGTCGATGAAAAACTGTTTTTT. Translation gives CASSPTLTEVDEKLFF.

The rearrangement joins TRBV19 to TRBJ1-1; 8 positions agree with TRBD1. The V segment lost 5 bases and the J segment 0 bases; nucleotides outside the gene matches: 8. Germline CDR1 reads LNHDA; CDR2 reads SQIVND (reference sequence). CDR3 length equals 16 residues. Here the CDR3 reads CASSLGQVLVNTEAFF. CDR3 nucleotides: TGTGCCAGTAGTCTGGGACAGGTCCTTGTGAACACTGAAGCTTTCTTT.

V gene TRBV10-2 combines with J gene TRBJ1-6; D is possibly TRBD1 (5 bases). This CDR3 spans 13 amino acids. The V gene lost 3 bases and the J gene lost 19 bases, with 19 bases spanning the gap. Germline V gene lookup returns CDR1 WSHSY and CDR2 SAAADI. CDR3 DNA: TGCGCCAGCAGTGACCGTCGCGAACGGGGGATACACTTT. It encodes CASSDRRERGIHF.

CDR3 DNA sequence: TGCGCCAGCAGCTTGGCCTTGGGACTCCGGGACACAAAAAGGACAGGGAATGAGCAGTTCTTC. It codes for CASSLALGLRDTKRTGNEQFF. The chain joins TRBV5-1 to TRBJ2-1; 8 bases line up with TRBD1. V dropped 0 bases and J dropped 7; count of bases not matched to a gene: 24. This CDR3 has 21 residues. The germline V gene has CDR1 SGHRS and CDR2 YFSETQ.

The chain is built from TRBV7-2 and TRBJ1-4; possible D gene TRBD1, 6 bases. CDR3 size: 14 residues. Germline lookup yields CDR1 SGHTA and CDR2 FQGNSA. V lost 3 bases to trimming and J lost 4 bases, with 9 bases between them. CDR3 nucleotides: TGTGCCAGCAGCTTCACAGGGTATAATGAAAAACTGTTTTTT. Amino acid sequence: CASSFTGYNEKLFF.

V and J are TRBV7-2 and TRBJ1-5; unclear D gene. Germline V gene lookup returns CDR1 SGHTA and CDR2 FQGNSA. V was pared by 4 bases and J by 0 bases, with 10 bases between. The CDR3 extends over 15 amino acids. The CDR3 sequence is CASSSGGFSNQPQHF. CDR3 nucleotides: TGTGCCAGCAGCTCCGGAGGATTTAGCAATCAGCCCCAGCATTTT.

The CDR3 nucleotides read TGTGCCAGCAGTCTCTTTCTGCATTCCGGGAGCTCCTACGAGCAGTACTTC. It encodes CASSLFLHSGSSYEQYF. The chain uses TRBV6-2 or TRBV6-3 and TRBJ2-7; TRBD2 might be the D (6 bases). The CDR3 is 17 residues long. Germline lookup yields CDR1 MNHEY and CDR2 SVGEGT. Trimming cost V 5 bases and J 0 bases, with 20 bases left between them.

This clone was seen just once. Mismatch with germline at one junction end may stem from a read error. This chain links TRBV30 with TRBJ1-1; D gene uncertain. The length of the CDR3 is 12 residues. CDR1 and CDR2 (germline): GTSNPN, SVGIG (reference sequence). CDR3: CAWSPRRTGAFF. CDR3 nucleotide sequence: TGTGCCTGGAGTCCACGACGGACTGGAGCTTTCTTT.

V and J are TRBV10-3 and TRBJ2-7, with D uncertain. Trimming took 2 bases from V and 4 from J, leaving 6 bases between them. The germline CDR1 and CDR2 sequences are ENHRY and SYGVKD. The CDR3 is 12 residues long. This chain's CDR3 is CAISEIGYEQYV. Written as DNA, the CDR3 is TGTGCCATCAGTGAGATCGGTTACGAGCAGTACGTC.

The rearrangement uses TRBV10-2 and TRBJ1-5; D is ambiguous. Germline V CDR1 and CDR2: WSHSY, SAAADI. V was pared by 3 bases and J by 0 bases, with 3 bases between. This CDR3 has 13 residues. DNA for the CDR3: TGCGCCAGCAGTGACAATAGCAATCAGCCCCAGCATTTT. The encoded protein is CASSDNSNQPQHF.

This chain links TRBV2 with TRBJ1-4; D is ambiguous. The CDR3 covers 14 residues. Between the trimmed V and J ends, which lost 4 bases and 15 bases, there was a span of 21 bases. Germline lookup yields CDR1 SNHLY and CDR2 FYNNEI. CDR3 DNA sequence: TGTGCCAGCAGTGTCCCAGTCTTTAATGGTAAAATGTTTTTT. Its protein product is CASSVPVFNGKMFF.

This chain uses TRBV19 with TRBJ1-5; 10 nucleotides line up with TRBD1. J lost 5 bases, V lost 5 bases, and 3 bases had no gene match. This CDR3 contains 14 residues. Germline-derived CDR1 and CDR2 are LNHDA and SQIVND (reference sequence). This chain's CDR3 is CASSPTGGDQPQHF. CDR3 bases: TGTGCCAGTAGTCCGACAGGGGGCGATCAGCCCCAGCATTTT.

This clone was seen more than once but under ten times. This chain joins TRBV5-1 and TRBJ1-3, with a possible D match to TRBD1 (5 bases). The CDR3 consists of 16 residues. The V gene's germline CDR1 is SGHRS and CDR2 YFSETQ. The germline V and J ends were trimmed by 0 bases and 0 bases, with 10 bases remaining between them. The CDR3: CASSLVARDSGNTIYF. The CDR3, as DNA: TGCGCCAGCAGCTTGGTTGCCAGGGACTCTGGAAACACCATATATTTT.

V usage is TRBV19 and J usage is TRBJ2-5, with D perhaps matching TRBD2 (7 bases). Per germline, CDR1 LNHDA and CDR2 SQIVND (reference sequence). The CDR3 covers 15 residues. Trimming removed 5 bases from V and 5 bases from J, with 18 bases in between. In DNA, the CDR3 is TGTGCCAGTAGTTCCATGGGGGGGCGAGTGGAGACCCAGTACTTC. Translated, it gives CASSSMGGRVETQYF.